The sequence of this T cell receptor (beta chain) was determined in a study of T cells after yellow fever vaccination. For the study at large: Preparing low-cell-number fractions relied on SMART-Seq v4 Ultra Low Input. Study-wide findings and caveats: The secondary response was weaker but peaked faster, day 5 versus 15. Most primary-vaccination clones recurred post-booster (roughly 96% CD4, just over 85% CD8).

UMIs and a universal primer site were added when TCR cDNA was made by 5'RACE template switching. One entry per CDR3 protein results from TCRdb running MiXCR on the 5' RACE reads. The sample carries 550,000 or so distinct CDR3 sequences, about a fifth recorded once. The CDR3 covers 15 residues. Germline CDR1 and CDR2: MNHEY and SVGAGI. Trimming stripped 1 base from V and 4 bases from J, with 12 bases between. Regarding this clonotype: Antigen specificity is unknown.

V and J are TRBV6-5 and TRBJ2-3; D unclear. Sample: PBMCs, taken 15 days after the yellow fever booster vaccination. The TCR was taken from a man aged 25 to 40 who received the YFV17D yellow fever vaccine. This CDR3 reads CASSYLGSEADTQYF. For the CDR3, the DNA is TGTGCCAGCAGTTACTTGGGCTCTGAGGCAGATACGCAGTATTTT.